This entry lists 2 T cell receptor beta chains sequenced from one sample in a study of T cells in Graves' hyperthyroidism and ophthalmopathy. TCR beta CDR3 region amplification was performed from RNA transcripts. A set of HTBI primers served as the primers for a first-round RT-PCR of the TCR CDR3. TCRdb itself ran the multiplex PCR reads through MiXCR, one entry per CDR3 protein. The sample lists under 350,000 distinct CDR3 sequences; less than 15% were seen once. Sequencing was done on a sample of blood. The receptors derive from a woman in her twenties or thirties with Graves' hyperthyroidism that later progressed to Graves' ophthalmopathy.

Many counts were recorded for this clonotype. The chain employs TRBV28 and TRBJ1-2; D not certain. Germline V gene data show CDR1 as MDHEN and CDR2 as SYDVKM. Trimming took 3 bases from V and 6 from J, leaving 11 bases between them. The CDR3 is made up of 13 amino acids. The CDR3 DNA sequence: TGTGCCAGCAGTTTCGGGCAGGTTGATGGCTACACCTTC. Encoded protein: CASSFGQVDGYTF.

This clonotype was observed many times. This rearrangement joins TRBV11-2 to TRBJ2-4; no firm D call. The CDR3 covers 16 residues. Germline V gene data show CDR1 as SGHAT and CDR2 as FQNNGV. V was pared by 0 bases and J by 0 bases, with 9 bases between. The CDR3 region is CASSLEGSLAKNIQYF. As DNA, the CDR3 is TGTGCCAGCAGCTTAGAGGGGTCCTTAGCCAAAAACATTCAGTACTTC.